The rows below give T cell receptor beta chains drawn from one sample of a study of shared clonotypes between healthy human individuals. TCRdb's copy holds only in-frame clones and misses some; the assay was immunoSEQ multiplex PCR. The sample contains 2.5 million or so clones, approximately 94% of which appear only once. The sequenced sample consisted of naive CD4+ T cells sorted from blood. Receptors were obtained from a young man in good health. Both conserved end residues are part of each CDR3. A D gene is named only where the DNA matches it firmly. Clone size is shown for a subset of rows, as once, few, many or a class of expanded clone.

d_call j_call clone_size v_call cdr3_aa cdr3_nt
TRBD1 TRBJ2-7 NA TRBV25-1 CASSGEDRGSYEQYF TGTGCCAGCAGTGGGGAGGACAGGGGATCCTACGAGCAGTACTTC
TRBD1 TRBJ2-7 NA TRBV7-8 CASSKRDRGPYEQYF TGTGCCAGCAGCAAGCGCGACAGGGGGCCCTACGAGCAGTACTTC
NA TRBJ1-4 NA TRBV4-1 CASSQDRPQGWEKLFF TGCGCCAGCAGCCAAGATCGCCCACAGGGTTGGGAAAAACTGTTTTTT
TRBD2 TRBJ2-7 NA TRBV5-1 CASSSGTSGSLYEQYF TGCGCCAGCAGCTCGGGGACTAGCGGGAGTCTTTACGAGCAGTACTTC
TRBD1 TRBJ2-7 NA TRBV7-3 CASSSTGGGEQYF TGTGCCAGCAGCTCTACAGGGGGCGGCGAGCAGTACTTC
NA TRBJ2-5 NA TRBV15 CAIGWQPPGTQYF TGTGCCATCGGCTGGCAGCCGCCGGGGACCCAGTACTTC
NA TRBJ2-7 NA TRBV5-5 CASSLVLGAVEQYF TGTGCCAGCAGCTTGGTTCTGGGGGCGGTCGAGCAGTACTTC
NA TRBJ2-7 NA TRBV28 CASRLGTYEQYF TGTGCCAGCAGGCTTGGAACCTACGAGCAGTACTTC
TRBD1 TRBJ2-7 NA TRBV18 CASSPGQGFGEQYF TGTGCCAGCTCACCGGGACAGGGATTCGGCGAGCAGTACTTC
NA TRBJ2-3 NA TRBV5-1 CASSLGGQSTDTQYF TGCGCCAGCAGCTTGGGCGGACAGAGCACAGATACGCAGTATTTT
NA TRBJ1-2 NA TRBV5-1 CASSLPGYGYTF TGCGCCAGCAGCTTACCGGGCTATGGCTACACCTTC
TRBD1 TRBJ2-5 NA TRBV5-1 CASSSQGVDETQYF TGCGCCAGCAGCTCACAGGGGGTTGACGAGACCCAGTACTTC
TRBD1 TRBJ1-2 NA TRBV19 CASSINRGYTF TGTGCCAGTAGTATCAACAGGGGGTACACCTTC
NA TRBJ1-6 NA TRBV5-1 CASSPDSFSPLHF TGCGCCAGCAGCCCGGACAGCTTTTCACCCCTCCACTTT
NA TRBJ1-3 NA TRBV6-1 CASVRASGNTIYF TGTGCCAGCGTCAGGGCCTCTGGAAACACCATATATTTT
NA TRBJ2-5 NA TRBV2 CASSARQEETQYF TGTGCCAGCAGCGCTAGGCAAGAAGAGACCCAGTACTTC
NA TRBJ1-1 NA TRBV4-1 CASTGGQKNTEAFF TGCGCCAGCACCGGGGGCCAAAAGAACACTGAAGCTTTCTTT
NA TRBJ2-7 NA TRBV18 CASSPESKGYEQYF TGTGCCAGCTCACCTGAGAGCAAGGGCTACGAGCAGTACTTC
TRBD2 TRBJ2-1 NA TRBV4-1 CASSQGSWTSDYNEQFF TGCGCCAGCAGCCAAGGTAGCTGGACTAGTGACTACAATGAGCAGTTCTTC
NA TRBJ2-7 NA TRBV2 CASIPVGRTYEQYF TGTGCCAGCATCCCGGTAGGACGGACCTACGAGCAGTACTTC
NA TRBJ1-2 NA TRBV5-4 CASSLGLGDSEGGYTF TGTGCCAGCAGCTTGGGCCTGGGGGACTCAGAGGGTGGCTACACCTTC
NA TRBJ1-2 NA TRBV29-1 CSVYGLYGYTF TGCAGCGTATATGGGCTTTATGGCTACACCTTC
NA TRBJ2-7 NA TRBV30 CAWSKGAYEQYF TGTGCCTGGAGTAAAGGGGCCTACGAGCAGTACTTC
TRBD2 TRBJ2-3 NA TRBV2 CASSDSRGGGQTSGVTDTQYF TGTGCCAGCAGTGACAGTCGGGGAGGGGGCCAGACTAGCGGAGTCACAGATACGCAGTATTTT
NA TRBJ1-4 NA TRBV6-6 CASSYPRQAESLFF TGTGCCAGCAGTTACCCCCGACAGGCGGAGTCGCTGTTTTTT
NA TRBJ1-6 NA TRBV30 CAWGTWTSGSPLHF TGTGCCTGGGGGACCTGGACGAGTGGTTCACCCCTCCACTTT
NA TRBJ2-2 NA TRBV7-2 CASSFYVAGELFF TGTGCCAGCAGCTTTTACGTCGCCGGGGAGCTGTTTTTT
NA TRBJ2-7 NA TRBV5-1 CASSFGGASYEQYF TGCGCCAGCAGCTTCGGCGGGGCCTCCTACGAGCAGTACTTC
NA TRBJ1-2 NA TRBV15 CATSSDVYGYTF TGTGCCACCAGCAGTGATGTGTATGGCTACACCTTC
NA TRBJ2-2 NA TRBV27 CASTRAAVWNTGELFF TGTGCCAGCACCCGGGCCGCAGTTTGGAACACCGGGGAGCTGTTTTTT
NA TRBJ2-7 few TRBV28 CASSSTYEQYF TGTGCCAGCAGTTCAACCTACGAGCAGTACTTC
TRBD2 TRBJ2-5 NA TRBV15 CATSRGAERGRKETQYF TGTGCCACCAGCAGGGGGGCGGAGCGGGGGAGGAAGGAGACCCAGTACTTC
NA TRBJ2-7 NA TRBV2 CASSSDRSSYEQYF TGTGCCAGCAGCTCCGACAGGTCCTCCTACGAGCAGTACTTC
NA TRBJ2-5 NA TRBV5-5 CASSRGGQETQYF TGTGCCAGCAGCCGAGGGGGCCAAGAGACCCAGTACTTC
NA TRBJ2-1 NA TRBV6-1 CASSEALRGTQFF TGTGCCAGCAGTGAAGCGCTTCGGGGGACTCAGTTCTTC
NA TRBJ2-5 NA TRBV5-1 CASSSAPGGGGTQYF TGCGCCAGCAGCTCCGCACCCGGGGGCGGAGGGACCCAGTACTTC
TRBD1 TRBJ1-2 NA TRBV7-8 CASSSPRRQGADGYTF TGTGCCAGCAGCTCTCCCCGGAGGCAGGGGGCGGATGGCTACACCTTC
NA TRBJ2-7 few TRBV2 CASSEFPEREQYF TGTGCCAGCAGTGAATTTCCCGAAAGGGAGCAGTACTTC